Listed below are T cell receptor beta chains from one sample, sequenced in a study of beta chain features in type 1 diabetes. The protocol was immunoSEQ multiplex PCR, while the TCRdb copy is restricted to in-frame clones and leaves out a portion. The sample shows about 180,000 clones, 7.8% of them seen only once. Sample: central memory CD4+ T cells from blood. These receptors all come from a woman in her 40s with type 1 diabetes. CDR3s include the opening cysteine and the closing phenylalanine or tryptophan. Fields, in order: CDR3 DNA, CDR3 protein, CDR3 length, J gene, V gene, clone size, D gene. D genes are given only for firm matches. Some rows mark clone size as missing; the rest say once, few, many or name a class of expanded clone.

cdr3_nt: TGTGCCAGCAGCCGGGACTGGTCCGCCGAGCAGTACTTC
cdr3_aa: CASSRDWSAEQYF
cdr3_length: 13
j_call: TRBJ2-7
v_call: TRBV14
clone_size: .
d_call: .

cdr3_nt: TGCGCCAGCAGTTTAAATAGCAATCAGCCCCAGCATTTT
cdr3_aa: CASSLNSNQPQHF
cdr3_length: 13
j_call: TRBJ1-5
v_call: TRBV5-1
clone_size: .
d_call: .

cdr3_nt: TGTGCCAGCGGGGGGGAGGGCAGGGCCTCCTACGAGCAGTACTTC
cdr3_aa: CASGGEGRASYEQYF
cdr3_length: 15
j_call: TRBJ2-7
v_call: TRBV2
clone_size: few
d_call: TRBD2

cdr3_nt: TGTGCCAGCAGCGGAGGACAGGGAGGAAACTATGGCTACACCTTC
cdr3_aa: CASSGGQGGNYGYTF
cdr3_length: 15
j_call: TRBJ1-2
v_call: TRBV7-2
clone_size: many
d_call: TRBD1

cdr3_nt: TGTGCCAGCAGCTTAGTCCGGAATGAGCAGTTCTTC
cdr3_aa: CASSLVRNEQFF
cdr3_length: 12
j_call: TRBJ2-1
v_call: TRBV11-3
clone_size: .
d_call: .

cdr3_nt: TGTGCCAGCAGCTTGGCTCTGAACACCGGGGAGCTGTTTTTT
cdr3_aa: CASSLALNTGELFF
cdr3_length: 14
j_call: TRBJ2-2
v_call: TRBV7-2
clone_size: .
d_call: .

cdr3_nt: TGTGCCAGCACCAACCTTCAGGGGCCCCACTATAATTCACCCCTCCACTTT
cdr3_aa: CASTNLQGPHYNSPLHF
cdr3_length: 17
j_call: TRBJ1-6
v_call: TRBV9
clone_size: few
d_call: .

cdr3_nt: TGCGCCAGCAGCCAGAACGATGAAGAGACCCAGTACTTC
cdr3_aa: CASSQNDEETQYF
cdr3_length: 13
j_call: TRBJ2-5
v_call: TRBV5-1
clone_size: .
d_call: .

cdr3_nt: TGTGCCGCGACAGGGGGCCAAAATGAGCAGTTCTTC
cdr3_aa: CAATGGQNEQFF
cdr3_length: 12
j_call: TRBJ2-1
v_call: TRBV30
clone_size: few
d_call: TRBD1

cdr3_nt: TGTGCCAGCAGGTACGAGAAGGGGATCGGCACTGAAGCTTTCTTT
cdr3_aa: CASRYEKGIGTEAFF
cdr3_length: 15
j_call: TRBJ1-1
v_call: TRBV2
clone_size: .
d_call: .

cdr3_nt: TGTGCCAGCAGTCGTACAGGGCCCGAGCAGTACTTC
cdr3_aa: CASSRTGPEQYF
cdr3_length: 12
j_call: TRBJ2-7
v_call: TRBV11-2
clone_size: few
d_call: .

cdr3_nt: TGTGCCCTCCGGACTAGCGGGACCTACGAGCAGTACTTC
cdr3_aa: CALRTSGTYEQYF
cdr3_length: 13
j_call: TRBJ2-7
v_call: TRBV2
clone_size: .
d_call: TRBD2

cdr3_nt: TGTGCTAGTGCTTCGGGACTGAGCTATCAGCCCCAGCATTTT
cdr3_aa: CASASGLSYQPQHF
cdr3_length: 14
j_call: TRBJ1-5
v_call: TRBV12-5
clone_size: few
d_call: .

cdr3_nt: TGCGCCAGCAGCCAATCTAGCGGGGTGGGCGGCGGGGAGCTGTTTTTT
cdr3_aa: CASSQSSGVGGGELFF
cdr3_length: 16
j_call: TRBJ2-2
v_call: TRBV4-3
clone_size: few
d_call: TRBD2

cdr3_nt: TGTGCCAGCGCCCTACAGGGGAAGGATACGCAGTATTTT
cdr3_aa: CASALQGKDTQYF
cdr3_length: 13
j_call: TRBJ2-3
v_call: TRBV18
clone_size: many
d_call: TRBD1

cdr3_nt: TGTGCCAGCAGCACAGACACAGAAGCTTTCTTT
cdr3_aa: CASSTDTEAFF
cdr3_length: 11
j_call: TRBJ1-1
v_call: TRBV6-6
clone_size: few
d_call: .

cdr3_nt: TGTGCCAGCACAATAGCGGGGCAAGAGACCCAGTACTTC
cdr3_aa: CASTIAGQETQYF
cdr3_length: 13
j_call: TRBJ2-5
v_call: TRBV28
clone_size: few
d_call: TRBD2

cdr3_nt: TGTGCCAGCAGCTTAGCGCTTGCGGGGGCGCATGGCTACACCTTC
cdr3_aa: CASSLALAGAHGYTF
cdr3_length: 15
j_call: TRBJ1-2
v_call: TRBV7-9
clone_size: .
d_call: .

cdr3_nt: TGTGCCAGCAGCGTAGGTCCTAGCTATTCCTACGAGCAGTACTTC
cdr3_aa: CASSVGPSYSYEQYF
cdr3_length: 15
j_call: TRBJ2-7
v_call: TRBV9
clone_size: .
d_call: .

cdr3_nt: TGTGCCAGCAGTTACAATCAGGACTCCTATGGCTACACCTTC
cdr3_aa: CASSYNQDSYGYTF
cdr3_length: 14
j_call: TRBJ1-2
v_call: TRBV6-6
clone_size: .
d_call: .

cdr3_nt: TGCGCCAGCAGCCAAGAGGAGGGGCGGCCCCAGCATTTT
cdr3_aa: CASSQEEGRPQHF
cdr3_length: 13
j_call: TRBJ1-5
v_call: TRBV4-3
clone_size: .
d_call: .

cdr3_nt: TGTGCCAGCAGCCAAGGGAGTAATTTGAACACTGAAGCTTTCTTT
cdr3_aa: CASSQGSNLNTEAFF
cdr3_length: 15
j_call: TRBJ1-1
v_call: TRBV4-2
clone_size: .
d_call: .

cdr3_nt: TGTGCCAGCAGTCCGGCTTTAGCGGATCAAGAGACCCAGTACTTC
cdr3_aa: CASSPALADQETQYF
cdr3_length: 15
j_call: TRBJ2-5
v_call: TRBV5-4
clone_size: .
d_call: .

cdr3_nt: TGTGCCAGCAGCGTAGGGGACAGGGACGATGAAAAACTGTTTTTT
cdr3_aa: CASSVGDRDDEKLFF
cdr3_length: 15
j_call: TRBJ1-4
v_call: TRBV9
clone_size: .
d_call: TRBD1

cdr3_nt: TGTGCCAGCAGCTTAGGCGGACAGTGGGGCGAGCAGTACTTC
cdr3_aa: CASSLGGQWGEQYF
cdr3_length: 14
j_call: TRBJ2-7
v_call: TRBV7-2
clone_size: few
d_call: .

cdr3_nt: TGTGCCACCCAAGCGGGGGATGGCAATCAGCCCCAGCATTTT
cdr3_aa: CATQAGDGNQPQHF
cdr3_length: 14
j_call: TRBJ1-5
v_call: TRBV2
clone_size: few
d_call: .

cdr3_nt: TGTGCCAGCAGTCGGACGGGACAGGGAATAAGGCAGTTCTTC
cdr3_aa: CASSRTGQGIRQFF
cdr3_length: 14
j_call: TRBJ2-1
v_call: TRBV6-6
clone_size: .
d_call: TRBD1

cdr3_nt: TGTGCCACCAGCGGGGACAGCCGGTCCTACGAGCAGTACTTC
cdr3_aa: CATSGDSRSYEQYF
cdr3_length: 14
j_call: TRBJ2-7
v_call: TRBV15
clone_size: once
d_call: TRBD1

cdr3_nt: TGCAGCGCCCGAGCCCCTACAGGGGCGCTTGGCGCTGAAGCTTTCTTT
cdr3_aa: CSARAPTGALGAEAFF
cdr3_length: 16
j_call: TRBJ1-1
v_call: TRBV29-1
clone_size: .
d_call: TRBD1

cdr3_nt: TGCGCCAGCAGCTTGGCCCTCAGGGGGCGAGGGACGAACACTGAAGCTTTCTTT
cdr3_aa: CASSLALRGRGTNTEAFF
cdr3_length: 18
j_call: TRBJ1-1
v_call: TRBV5-1
clone_size: .
d_call: TRBD1

cdr3_nt: TGTGCCAGCAGCTTAGTAGGCCCCTCCAGCGGTGTTTTAGATACGCAGTATTTT
cdr3_aa: CASSLVGPSSGVLDTQYF
cdr3_length: 18
j_call: TRBJ2-3
v_call: TRBV7-2
clone_size: .
d_call: .

cdr3_nt: TGTGCCAGCAGCTTAGGCGGGAGGGAGGTGGATGAGCAGTTCTTC
cdr3_aa: CASSLGGREVDEQFF
cdr3_length: 15
j_call: TRBJ2-1
v_call: TRBV5-5
clone_size: few
d_call: TRBD2

cdr3_nt: TGTGCCAGCAGTTCTGTAGCGGGGATAAGCACAGATACGCAGTATTTT
cdr3_aa: CASSSVAGISTDTQYF
cdr3_length: 16
j_call: TRBJ2-3
v_call: TRBV6-6
clone_size: few
d_call: TRBD2

cdr3_nt: TGTGCCAGCTCACCCCCCGCAGACAGATTACCGATCAAATTC
cdr3_aa: CASSPPADRLPIKF
cdr3_length: 14
j_call: TRBJ2-7
v_call: TRBV18
clone_size: .
d_call: .

cdr3_nt: TGTGCCAGCAGCCCCCTCGCGGCGGCGGAGCAGTTCTTC
cdr3_aa: CASSPLAAAEQFF
cdr3_length: 13
j_call: TRBJ2-1
v_call: TRBV6-6
clone_size: few
d_call: .

cdr3_nt: TGTGCCAGCCGTGGGGCAGGGAGGACTGAAGCTTTCTTT
cdr3_aa: CASRGAGRTEAFF
cdr3_length: 13
j_call: TRBJ1-1
v_call: TRBV7-9
clone_size: .
d_call: .

cdr3_nt: TGTGCCAGCAGCTTAATGGGTCGAGGCACTGAAGCTTTCTTT
cdr3_aa: CASSLMGRGTEAFF
cdr3_length: 14
j_call: TRBJ1-1
v_call: TRBV7-3
clone_size: few
d_call: .

cdr3_nt: TGTGCCAGCAGCTTAGGGCTAGGAGACACAGATACGCAGTATTTT
cdr3_aa: CASSLGLGDTDTQYF
cdr3_length: 15
j_call: TRBJ2-3
v_call: TRBV11-2
clone_size: .
d_call: .

cdr3_nt: TGCAGCGTCGCACAGGGGGCTGACACTGAAGCTTTCTTT
cdr3_aa: CSVAQGADTEAFF
cdr3_length: 13
j_call: TRBJ1-1
v_call: TRBV29-1
clone_size: .
d_call: TRBD1

cdr3_nt: TGTGCCTGGCGCCGGGACAGGGTTGATGAGCAGTTCTTC
cdr3_aa: CAWRRDRVDEQFF
cdr3_length: 13
j_call: TRBJ2-1
v_call: TRBV30
clone_size: few
d_call: TRBD1

cdr3_nt: TGTGCCAGCGGGACAGGGAACACCGGGGAGCTGTTTTTT
cdr3_aa: CASGTGNTGELFF
cdr3_length: 13
j_call: TRBJ2-2
v_call: TRBV28
clone_size: .
d_call: TRBD1

cdr3_nt: TGTGCCCTTGGGCTGGGGGGAGATACGCAGTATTTT
cdr3_aa: CALGLGGDTQYF
cdr3_length: 12
j_call: TRBJ2-3
v_call: TRBV6-1
clone_size: few
d_call: .

cdr3_nt: TGCAGCGTTGGGCCCTCGACAGGCGCGCAAGAGACCCAGTACTTC
cdr3_aa: CSVGPSTGAQETQYF
cdr3_length: 15
j_call: TRBJ2-5
v_call: TRBV29-1
clone_size: .
d_call: .

cdr3_nt: TGCAGCGTTGTGACGGGCCAAGAGACCCAGTACTTC
cdr3_aa: CSVVTGQETQYF
cdr3_length: 12
j_call: TRBJ2-5
v_call: TRBV29-1
clone_size: .
d_call: .

cdr3_nt: TGTGCCAGTAGACAGATACAAGAGGAAGCTTTCTTT
cdr3_aa: CASRQIQEEAFF
cdr3_length: 12
j_call: TRBJ1-1
v_call: TRBV19
clone_size: few
d_call: .

cdr3_nt: TGTGCCAGCAGCTCCGCCGGGTTCTCTGGGGCCAACGTCCTGACTTTC
cdr3_aa: CASSSAGFSGANVLTF
cdr3_length: 16
j_call: TRBJ2-6
v_call: TRBV7-8
clone_size: .
d_call: .

cdr3_nt: TGTGCCAGCAGTTCCCCAACACCGACAGGGTCCACTGAAGCTTTCTTT
cdr3_aa: CASSSPTPTGSTEAFF
cdr3_length: 16
j_call: TRBJ1-1
v_call: TRBV28
clone_size: .
d_call: TRBD1

cdr3_nt: TGTGCCAGCAGTGAGGACAGCTCCAATTCACCCCTCCACTTT
cdr3_aa: CASSEDSSNSPLHF
cdr3_length: 14
j_call: TRBJ1-6
v_call: TRBV28
clone_size: .
d_call: .

cdr3_nt: TGCGCCAGCAGCCCCCTCCAAGGGGCAGGAGCGAACGAGCAGTACTTC
cdr3_aa: CASSPLQGAGANEQYF
cdr3_length: 16
j_call: TRBJ2-7
v_call: TRBV4-1
clone_size: few
d_call: .

cdr3_nt: TGTGCCAGCAGCCTCCGTGTGAGCTCCTATAATTCACCCCTCCACTTT
cdr3_aa: CASSLRVSSYNSPLHF
cdr3_length: 16
j_call: TRBJ1-6
v_call: TRBV28
clone_size: few
d_call: .

cdr3_nt: TGTGCCAGCAGCGTAGGACAGGGTGGGTACGAGCAGTACTTC
cdr3_aa: CASSVGQGGYEQYF
cdr3_length: 14
j_call: TRBJ2-7
v_call: TRBV9
clone_size: .
d_call: TRBD1

cdr3_nt: TGTGCCAGCAGCAGGACAGCCGCCTTGGATGGCTACACCTTC
cdr3_aa: CASSRTAALDGYTF
cdr3_length: 14
j_call: TRBJ1-2
v_call: TRBV9
clone_size: few
d_call: .

cdr3_nt: TGCGCCAGCAGCCAAGATTACAGAGGAGCAGGGGGCACATACGAGCAGTACTTC
cdr3_aa: CASSQDYRGAGGTYEQYF
cdr3_length: 18
j_call: TRBJ2-7
v_call: TRBV4-1
clone_size: .
d_call: TRBD1

cdr3_nt: TGCAGCGTCGACAGGGGACGAGAGACCCAGTACTTC
cdr3_aa: CSVDRGRETQYF
cdr3_length: 12
j_call: TRBJ2-5
v_call: TRBV29-1
clone_size: many
d_call: TRBD1

cdr3_nt: TGCAGTGCTGGGGAGGAAGATACGCAGTATTTT
cdr3_aa: CSAGEEDTQYF
cdr3_length: 11
j_call: TRBJ2-3
v_call: TRBV20-1
clone_size: .
d_call: .